This T cell receptor (beta chain) appears in the sequencing data of a study of cytomegalovirus exposure and HLA in healthy donors (TCRdb year 2017). Turning to the overall study: An earlier analysis of about 560 of the donors reported 276 Gb of sequence data and 95 million to 130 million unique TCR beta sequences obtained from roughly 170 million T cells. Every discovery cohort repertoire had been produced on one sequencing platform. About 5 DR-DQ haplotypes were handled as single units for association and clustering, since linkage in the cohort was strong. The study was designed to test whether signatures of past pathogen exposure could be identified by cataloging public T cell receptors. Using immunosequencing, the study profiled T cell repertoires from 500 to 800 subjects and related those repertoires to cytomegalovirus serostatus. A later analysis re-examined previously published TCR beta repertoires from about 700 donors and added high-resolution HLA genotyping to investigate patterns of TCR occurrence. Typing coverage differed by locus: A, B, C, DRB1 and DQB1 were typed in about 620-630 donors, DQA1 in around 500, DPA1 in approximately 610, and DPB1 in 400 to 480. An earlier analysis of fewer than 750 of the donors used high-throughput TCR beta sequencing to judge whether each TCR beta V gene segment behaved as functional or pseudogenic. On average, 235,054 unique TCR beta nucleotide sequences were sequenced per donor among roughly 430 genotyped donors of the cohort, with roughly 18% of those sequences being non-productive. High-throughput TCR immunosequencing, statistical association of individual TCRs with disease status, and machine learning were combined to predict cytomegalovirus infection status. A separate validation cohort of roughly 110 different subjects was used in addition to the roughly 670-subject first cohort. Both class I and class II loci were covered by HLA typing, at four-digit resolution. The genetic ancestry cluster associated with self-reported Caucasian donors included about four fifths of the 300 to 400 genotyped donors. In the later analysis, no new phenotypic data were used to find candidate immune exposures; instead, reliance was placed on TCR beta sequences and their occurrence across donors. Donor age, sex, ethnicity and CMV serostatus were compiled alongside the repertoire data. An early release that covered about 600 HLA-typed donors contained around 300 gigabases of sequencing data and tens of millions of unique TCR sequences. In a later genetic analysis, genome-wide SNP genotypes for about three fifths of the roughly 670 donors were used, and that subset was treated as a discovery cohort.

Overall study outcomes, separate from this receptor: Correlated functional status among segregating V segments might reflect linkage disequilibrium, but an unknown experimental factor could not be ruled out. While some public TCRs were present in many individuals, most TCR sequences turned up only very rarely across donors. According to a later analysis, TCR association rates differed among HLA loci, with DRB1 alleles showing the most associated TCRs and HLA-C alleles showing the fewest. Presence/absence analyses assumed roughly uniform sequencing depth across donors, an assumption that may not hold. Specific HLA alleles were associated with about 17,000 TCR beta sequences at a false discovery rate of 0.05 in a later analysis. The authors suggested that the approach could potentially be generalized to other disease states and immunological phenotypes. Compared with equally common non-associated chains, HLA-associated TCR beta chains in a later analysis were more clonally expanded and had lower generation probabilities. In an earlier analysis of more than 500 of the donors, most TCR beta V segments appeared in productive rearrangements about 87% or about 30% of the time, broadly matching IMGT annotations. Three of the identified cytomegalovirus-associated TCR beta chains were confirmed in vitro to be specific for cytomegalovirus antigens. A further reported finding was that TCR beta sequences accurately predicted the HLA-A and HLA-B alleles for most subjects in the first cohort. For the cohort, immune exposure information was limited to CMV serostatus. A total of about 180 TCR beta chains were listed by the study as associated with cytomegalovirus. The sequencing pipeline was judged likely to have produced a cluster of highly shared sequence variants as a technical artifact. According to a later analysis, most CMV-associated TCR beta chains appeared to be HLA-restricted, and the HLA associations seemed to be driven largely by CMV exposure. Because HLA typing was unavailable for some donors at each locus, only the typed subset was used in association tests. The classifier was reported to diagnose cytomegalovirus status with high specificity and sensitivity in both the original and validation cohorts. V-gene and J-gene trimming of TCR beta chains was associated with a missense DCLRE1C variant in a later genetic analysis, and the association was replicated in an independent cohort. In this cohort, only TCR beta chains were sequenced, and detectable features were limited by the absence of alpha or paired-chain data. About 17 rarely observed V segments, including chromosome 9 orphons, were excluded from the earlier analysis of approximately 600 of the donors because counts were too low. In a later analysis, several top co-occurrence clusters were reported to appear linked to parvovirus B19, influenza, CMV and Epstein-Barr virus. Assigning TCR associations to individual alleles was difficult when HLA alleles, especially DR and DQ, strongly co-occurred. Compared with the approximately 670-donor mean, donors in an Asian-associated ancestry cluster had fewer N-insertions in productive TCRs, according to a later genetic analysis.

In total, roughly 710 healthy bone marrow donors made up the cohort. Cohort members were all nominally healthy when sampled, although unrecorded immune exposures were likely present. The donor was CMV seronegative and was included in the group of 352 seronegative cohort members. A peripheral blood sample was provided by each donor, and peripheral blood mononuclear cells were used for TCR beta sequencing. Genomic DNA was extracted from the blood cell samples with the Qiagen DNeasy Blood Extraction Kit. The method behind the library was the immunoSEQ multiplex PCR assay. For the multiplex PCR, a mixture combining 60 forward primers for TCR Vbeta segments and 13 reverse primers for TCR Jbeta segments was used. The CDR3 region of rearranged TCR beta genes was amplified from genomic DNA with a multiplex PCR assay. On the Illumina HiSeq System, the amplified TCR beta libraries were sequenced as 87-base-pair reads. Concerning the study's data processing: In a later analysis, tens of millions of unique TCR beta chains were counted across the roughly 670 repertoires, and around 11 million of these chains were shared by at least two donors. Raw reads were error-corrected and collapsed into unique sequences with a nearest-neighbor algorithm that merged closely related sequences to remove PCR and sequencing errors. To assign V, D and J gene segments, CDR3 sequences were aligned to IMGT reference sequences. For a sequence to be retained, a match of at least six nucleotides was required to both a V gene segment and a J gene segment. A rearrangement counted as productive if the CDR3 had no stop codons and remained in frame with V and J, and every other rearrangement counted as non-productive. CDR3 was defined by IMGT convention, running from the second conserved V-encoded cysteine to the conserved J-encoded phenylalanine. The earlier analysis of about 640 of the donors excluded any sequence lacking an unambiguous match to a single V gene segment. An earlier analysis of roughly 590 of the donors called V segments functional above 56.7% productive rearrangements and segregating when the between-donor standard deviation exceeded 5%. A statistical classification framework was developed to diagnose cytomegalovirus status using the catalog of TCR beta chain sequences. In a later analysis, TCR nucleotide sequences were compared against IMGT/GENE-DB human TR gene sequences so that V and J genes could be assigned. In a later analysis, CDR3 sequences and most-parsimonious VDJ recombination scenarios were assigned using the TCRdist pipeline. In a later analysis, each TCR beta chain was defined by its CDR3 amino acid sequence together with its V-gene family, and reads lacking a unique V-gene family were excluded. As a way to deal with suspected cross-contamination and a sequencing artifact, a later analysis dropped hundreds of nucleotide sequences that were highly shared and had low generation probability. In a later analysis, a clonal expansion index was calculated for each public chain from normalized within-repertoire ranks of inferred template counts. Generation probabilities in a later analysis came from a VDJ recombination model fitted to out-of-frame rearrangements, and those results were checked against IGoR. In a later analysis, hypergeometric tests were used to score TCR-TCR, TCR-HLA and TCR-CMV co-occurrence, with a repertoire-size bias correction applied to TCR pairs. In a later analysis, false discovery rates were estimated by permuting HLA or CMV assignments 20 times. In a later analysis, co-occurring TCRs were grouped using DBSCAN, with TCRdist sequence similarity added in when clustering inside HLA-allele-positive subsets. Repertoires with fewer than 30,000 or more than 120,000 public chains, plus five repertoires with anomalous nucleotide sharing, were excluded from co-occurrence clustering. TCRdb stores this immuneACCESS table with in-frame sequences only. Part of the clones is absent; in the studies checked, under half of the shortfall reflects unresolved V genes, and no reason is known for the rest. Clone size and the V and J calls come from that table; the DNA yielded D and trimming. The sample yields around 300,000 clones; about 66% were counted once. The ten largest clones represent around 2.3% of the sample.

This clone occurred once. Its cognate antigen has yet to be identified. No base quality values were provided; no much bigger clone lies one nucleotide off. This TCR was recovered from a female donor in good health and CMV-seronegative. Sequences were obtained from PBMCs.

The DNA reads as follows: TGTGCCAGCAGCCTAACAGGGGGCTCAAGCAATCAGCCCCAGCATTTT. It translates to CASSLTGGSSNQPQHF. The rearrangement combines TRBV28 with TRBJ1-5; TRBD1 agrees with 9 junctional bases. From V the trimming removes 6 bases and from J it removes 1 base, while the gene matches leave 7 bases of the junction unaccounted for. CDR1 and CDR2 are drawn from the germline V gene: MDHEN, SYDVKM. The CDR3 runs 16 residues from the cysteine to the phenylalanine. Left in the record is the CDR3 DNA by itself, 48 bases read in frame from the first base.